This entry lists 8 T cell receptor beta chains sequenced from one sample in a study of OX40 agonist ivuxolimab in advanced cancers. Method: immunoSEQ multiplex PCR; TCRdb's copy keeps in-frame clones and lacks some. The data show about 61,000 clones, with around 92% seen just once and 23% held by the top ten. The specimen comprised CD4+ or CD8+ T cells sorted from blood, sampled in a trial of the OX40 agonist ivuxolimab. The receptors derive from an adult with an advanced solid tumor such as melanoma, head and neck, liver or kidney cancer.

The chain is built from TRBV5-6 and TRBJ2-4; no firm D call. The CDR3 has 12 amino acids. Germline-derived CDR1 and CDR2 are SGHDT and YYEEEE. Trimming shortened V by 3 bases and J by 7 bases, and 8 bases separated the two germline ends. The CDR3 here is CASSSENNIQYF. The CDR3 coding sequence is TGTGCCAGCAGCTCGGAGAATAACATTCAGTACTTC.

The V and J genes are TRBV9 and TRBJ2-1, with 10 bases lining up with TRBD2. V shed 2 bases, J shed 6 bases, and the junction held 8 bases outside the gene matches. The CDR3 runs 16 residues. The germline V gene has CDR1 SGDLS and CDR2 YYNGEE. The CDR3 nucleotides are TGTGCCAGCAGCGTCGAGAGATCTAGCGGGGGCAATGAGCAGTTCTTC. Translation: CASSVERSSGGNEQFF.

The gene calls are TRBV7-2 and TRBJ2-7; D unclear. The germline V gene encodes CDR1 SGHTA and CDR2 FQGNSA. This CDR3 region has 12 residues. Trimming left V 1 base short and J 0 bases short, with 1 base between. CDR3 DNA: TGTGCCAGCAGCTTAGGCTCCTACGAGCAGTACTTC. It codes for CASSLGSYEQYF. Based on the CDR3 plus reference TRBV7-2 and TRBJ2-7, the full variable domain is GAGVSQSPSNKVTEKGKDVELRCDPISGHTALYWYRQSLGQGLEFLIYFQGNSAPDKSGLPSDRFSAERTGGSVSTLTIQRTQQEDSAVYLCASSLGSYEQYFGPGTRLTVT.

J is TRBJ2-7 and V is TRBV23-1; maybe TRBD1 (6 bases). TRBV23-1 is reported as an ORF; its role is uncertain. This CDR3 contains 17 residues. V shed 0 bases and J shed 4 bases, with 19 bases lying between them. The CDR3 DNA sequence: TGCGCCAGCAGTCAATCCCCACGACAGGCTGGAAGTTACGAGCAGTACGTC. Amino acid sequence: CASSQSPRQAGSYEQYV.

The V and J genes are TRBV30 and TRBJ2-1; D is perhaps TRBD1 (6 bases). V lost 1 base and J 0 bases, leaving 16 bases between the germline ends. The CDR3 is made up of 17 amino acids. Germline V gene data show CDR1 as GTSNPN and CDR2 as SVGIG (reference sequence). For the CDR3, the DNA is TGTGCCTGGAGTGCAATAATAGGGACACTCTCCTACAATGAGCAGTTCTTC. Translating gives CAWSAIIGTLSYNEQFF.

The V gene is TRBV7-9, the J gene TRBJ2-7; D is unresolved. CDR1 and CDR2 from the germline V gene are SEHNR and FQNEAQ (reference sequence). Trimming pared 5 bases from V and 3 bases from J, leaving 8 bases between. The CDR3 loop spans 12 amino acids. Written as DNA, the CDR3 is TGTGCCAGCAGCGCCGACGGCTACGAGCAGTACGTC. Amino acid sequence: CASSADGYEQYV.

This rearrangement joins TRBV19 to TRBJ1-5, with D unclear. V lost 6 bases and J 1 base, leaving 28 bases between the germline ends. The CDR3 covers 20 residues. The germline gives CDR1 LNHDA, CDR2 SQIVND (reference sequence). CDR3 in DNA: TGTGCCAGTAGGGTGCGCACTTTCGACCCTCGATACGGGAGCAATCAGCCCCAGCATTTT. Protein: CASRVRTFDPRYGSNQPQHF.

The genes are TRBV4-1 and TRBJ1-5; no definite D call. The CDR3 extends over 16 amino acids. Trimming stripped 4 bases from V and 0 bases from J, with 13 bases between. CDR1 MGHRA and CDR2 YSYEKL come from the germline V gene. In DNA form, the CDR3 reads TGCGCCAGCAGCCCATCCTCCCTTATTAGCAATCAGCCCCAGCATTTT. It translates to CASSPSSLISNQPQHF.